This T cell receptor beta chain originates from a study of cytomegalovirus exposure and HLA in healthy donors. Points from the study as a whole: A few chains linked to CMV were shown in vitro to be specific for CMV antigens.

Remarks on this clone: Its antigen is undetermined.

The CDR3 runs 19 residues. CDR1 and CDR2 (germline): SGHNT, YENEEA. J gave up 8 bases and V 4 bases, and 18 bases lay outside the gene matches. The PCR employed 60 Vbeta primers together with 13 Jbeta primers. Only in-frame clones appear in the TCRdb table, and some are missing; sequencing was by immunoSEQ multiplex PCR. This sample carries 150,000 to 200,000 clones, with approximately 0.74% going to the ten biggest clones. The chain joins TRBV11-3 to TRBJ1-6; 9 bases agree with TRBD1. The receptor was derived from a boy under 18 in good health and CMV-seronegative. Sequenced sample: PBMCs. The CDR3 here is CASSCPTGTGRVEDSPLHF. The DNA of the CDR3 is TGTGCCAGCAGCTGCCCAACCGGGACAGGGAGGGTAGAAGATTCACCCCTCCACTTT.